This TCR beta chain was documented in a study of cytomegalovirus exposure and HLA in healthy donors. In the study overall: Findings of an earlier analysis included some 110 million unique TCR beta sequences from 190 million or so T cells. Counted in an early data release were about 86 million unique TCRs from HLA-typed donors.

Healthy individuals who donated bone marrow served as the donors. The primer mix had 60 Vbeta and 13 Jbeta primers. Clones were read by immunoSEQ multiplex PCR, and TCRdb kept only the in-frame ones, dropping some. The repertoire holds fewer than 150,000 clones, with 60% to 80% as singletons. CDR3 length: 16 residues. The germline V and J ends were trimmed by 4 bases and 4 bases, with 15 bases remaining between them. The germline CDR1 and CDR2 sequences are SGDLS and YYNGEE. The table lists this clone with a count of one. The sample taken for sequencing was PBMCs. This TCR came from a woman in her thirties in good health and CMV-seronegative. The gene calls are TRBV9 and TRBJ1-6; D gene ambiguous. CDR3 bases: TGTGCCAGCAGCCCATACGTCGGGGAATATAATTCACCCCTCCACTTT. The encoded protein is CASSPYVGEYNSPLHF.